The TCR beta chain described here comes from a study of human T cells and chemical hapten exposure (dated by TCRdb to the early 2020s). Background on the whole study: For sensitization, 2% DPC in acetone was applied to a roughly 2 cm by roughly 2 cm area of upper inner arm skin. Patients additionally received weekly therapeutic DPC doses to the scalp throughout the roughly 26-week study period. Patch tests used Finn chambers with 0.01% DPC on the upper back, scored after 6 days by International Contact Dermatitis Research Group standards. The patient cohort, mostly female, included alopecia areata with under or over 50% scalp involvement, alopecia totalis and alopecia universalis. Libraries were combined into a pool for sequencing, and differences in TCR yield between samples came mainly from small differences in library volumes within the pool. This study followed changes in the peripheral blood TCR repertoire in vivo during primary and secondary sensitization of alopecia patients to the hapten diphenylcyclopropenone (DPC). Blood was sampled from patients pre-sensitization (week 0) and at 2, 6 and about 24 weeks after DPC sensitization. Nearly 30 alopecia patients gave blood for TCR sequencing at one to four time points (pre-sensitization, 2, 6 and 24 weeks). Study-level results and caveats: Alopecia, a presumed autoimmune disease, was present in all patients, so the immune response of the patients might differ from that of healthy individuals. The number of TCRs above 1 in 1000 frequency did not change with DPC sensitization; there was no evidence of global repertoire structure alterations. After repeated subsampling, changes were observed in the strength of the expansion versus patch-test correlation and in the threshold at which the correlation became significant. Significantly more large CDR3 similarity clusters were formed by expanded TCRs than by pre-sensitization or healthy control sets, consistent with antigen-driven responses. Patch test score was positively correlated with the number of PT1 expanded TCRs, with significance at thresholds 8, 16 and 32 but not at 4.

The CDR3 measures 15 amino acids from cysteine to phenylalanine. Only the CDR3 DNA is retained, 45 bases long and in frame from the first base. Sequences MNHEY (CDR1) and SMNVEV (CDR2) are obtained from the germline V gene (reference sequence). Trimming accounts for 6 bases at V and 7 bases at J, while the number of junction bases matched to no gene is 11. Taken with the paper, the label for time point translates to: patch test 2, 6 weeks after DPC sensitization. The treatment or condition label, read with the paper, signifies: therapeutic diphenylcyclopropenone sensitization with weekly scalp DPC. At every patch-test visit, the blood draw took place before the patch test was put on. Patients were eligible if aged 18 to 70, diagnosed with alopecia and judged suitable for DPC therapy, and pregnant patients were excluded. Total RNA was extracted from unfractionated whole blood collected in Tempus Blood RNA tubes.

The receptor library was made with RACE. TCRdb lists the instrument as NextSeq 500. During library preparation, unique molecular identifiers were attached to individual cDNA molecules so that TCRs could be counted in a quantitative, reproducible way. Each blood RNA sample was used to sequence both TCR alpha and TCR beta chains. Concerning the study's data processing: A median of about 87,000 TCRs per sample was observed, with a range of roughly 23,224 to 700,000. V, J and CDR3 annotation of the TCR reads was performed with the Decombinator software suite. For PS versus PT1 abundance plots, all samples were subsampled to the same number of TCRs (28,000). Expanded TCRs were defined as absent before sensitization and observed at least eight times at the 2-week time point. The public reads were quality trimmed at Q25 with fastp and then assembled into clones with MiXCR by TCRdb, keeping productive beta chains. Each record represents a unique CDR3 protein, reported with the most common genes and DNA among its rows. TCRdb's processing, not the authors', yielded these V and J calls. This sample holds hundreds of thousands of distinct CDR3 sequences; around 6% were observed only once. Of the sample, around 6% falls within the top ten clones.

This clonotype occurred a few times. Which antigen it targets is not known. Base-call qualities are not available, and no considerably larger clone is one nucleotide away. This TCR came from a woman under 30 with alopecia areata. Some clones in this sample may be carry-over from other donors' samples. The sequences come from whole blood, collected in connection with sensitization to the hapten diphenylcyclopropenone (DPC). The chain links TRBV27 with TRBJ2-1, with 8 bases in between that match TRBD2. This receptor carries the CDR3 CASRRGSGAWNEQFF. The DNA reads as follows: TGTGCCAGCAGGCGGGGTAGCGGGGCGTGGAATGAGCAGTTCTTC.